This TCR beta chain was recorded in a study of identical twins. The CDR3 has 12 amino acids. The germline gives CDR1 LGHDT, CDR2 YNNKEL (reference sequence). The V end lost 4 bases, the J end lost 8 bases, and 6 bases lay between the germline ends. This clonotype was detected only a few times. MiXCR, run by TCRdb on the 5' RACE reads, gives a single entry per CDR3 protein. The table has 470,000 or so distinct CDR3 sequences, less than 25% seen once. With no exceptions, donors were healthy Caucasians. The data were also submitted as part of a second study, on T cells expressing NK-cell markers. That source adds: The authors derived TCR beta repertoires from sorted CD3+CD56+NKG2C+, CD3+CD56+NKG2C- and CD3+CD56-NKG2C+ T cells. Only alpha-beta TCR T cells were sorted in several experiments, using an anti-gamma-delta TCR antibody. The HCMV specificity of the expanded NKG2C+ T cell clones stayed unresolved.

The receptor was isolated from a woman aged 18-29 years in good health. This chain uses TRBV3-1 with TRBJ1-6; no clear D gene. The sample taken for sequencing was CD4+ T cells sorted from blood. The DNA for the CDR3 is TGTGCCAGCAGCCCCGCCGATTCACCCCTCCACTTT. Translation gives CASSPADSPLHF.